Reported below is one TCR beta chain. This clonotype appeared many times. Its antigen has not been determined. Within one base of it there is no much larger clone, and no base qualities were kept. From a lookup of the germline V gene, CDR1 and CDR2 are SGDLS and YYNGEE. Counted from cysteine to phenylalanine, this CDR3 has 14 amino acids. Solely the CDR3 DNA is kept, with 42 bases framed from the first base. V and J are truncated by 4 bases and 0 bases respectively, leaving an intervening sequence of 8 bases. This sample is drawn from a study of early T cells in non-severe SARS-CoV-2 infection (dated by TCRdb to about 2021). With respect to the entire study: Bulk RNA from unsorted whole blood was used for TCR sequencing, so alpha and beta chains could not be paired.

Library preparation was by 5' RACE. These reads were obtained on a NextSeq 500. Unique molecular identifiers were attached to individual cDNA molecules in the TCR library protocol so that sequencing error and PCR bias could be corrected. TCR alpha and beta chains were both sequenced, and the abundances of alpha and beta sequences in each sample were closely correlated with each other. Under the source paper's analysis protocol: Decombinator V4 was used to annotate TCR sequences for V gene, J gene and CDR3. TCRs were defined as expanded if a significant change between any two time points was detected under a Poisson model with p below 0.0001. TCR abundances were normalised to the total number of TCRs sequenced per sample and expressed as counts per million. TRAV1-2 paired with TRAJ12, TRAJ20 or TRAJ33 defined MAIT TCRs, while TRAV10 paired with TRAJ18 defined iNKT TCRs. A search of VDJdb, accessed on 1 November 2021, was run for TCRs annotated to CMV, EBV and SARS-CoV-2, with TCRs annotated for multiple antigens excluded. TCRdb handled the public reads itself, with Q25 trimming in fastp and clone calling in MiXCR, and kept productive beta chains. Rows matching on CDR3 protein sequence are summarized as one entry with the most common DNA and genes. None of the V and J calls come from the authors' own analysis; TCRdb made them. This sample lists about 26,000 distinct CDR3 sequences; 4% to 6% were detected once. Clones ranked in the top ten supply 4% of the sample.

The research as a whole found: VDJdb matching was skewed toward anti-spike CD8 responses and likely underestimated virus-specific expansions, missing private and CD4 specificities.

This was a case-control study nested in a cohort of healthcare workers in London, UK, who had nasopharyngeal swab PCR tests and blood samples taken every week. Healthcare workers were recruited during the week of the UK lockdown, between 23 and 31 March 2020, and followed weekly for up to 16 weeks. The sequenced sample was whole blood. The sequence links TRBV9 to TRBJ1-3, with TRBD1 as a weak D call on 6 bases. The source is an adult who was a healthcare worker with PCR-confirmed SARS-CoV-2 infection or an uninfected control (not recorded which). The nucleotide sequence is given as TGTGCCAGCAGCCCGGACAGCTCTGGAAACACCATATATTTT. Its protein is CASSPDSSGNTIYF.